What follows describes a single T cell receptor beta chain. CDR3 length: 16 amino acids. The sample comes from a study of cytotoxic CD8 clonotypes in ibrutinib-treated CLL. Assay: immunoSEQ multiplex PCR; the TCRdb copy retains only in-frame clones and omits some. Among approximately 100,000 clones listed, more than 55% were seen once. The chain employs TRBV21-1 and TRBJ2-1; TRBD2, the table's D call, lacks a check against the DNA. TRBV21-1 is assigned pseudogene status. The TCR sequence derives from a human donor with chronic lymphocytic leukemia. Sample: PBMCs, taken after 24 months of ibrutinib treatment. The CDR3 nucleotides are TGTGCCAGCAGCAAAGAAGAAGAAAGAGTGTACAATGAGCAGTTCTTC. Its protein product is CASSKEEERVYNEQFF.